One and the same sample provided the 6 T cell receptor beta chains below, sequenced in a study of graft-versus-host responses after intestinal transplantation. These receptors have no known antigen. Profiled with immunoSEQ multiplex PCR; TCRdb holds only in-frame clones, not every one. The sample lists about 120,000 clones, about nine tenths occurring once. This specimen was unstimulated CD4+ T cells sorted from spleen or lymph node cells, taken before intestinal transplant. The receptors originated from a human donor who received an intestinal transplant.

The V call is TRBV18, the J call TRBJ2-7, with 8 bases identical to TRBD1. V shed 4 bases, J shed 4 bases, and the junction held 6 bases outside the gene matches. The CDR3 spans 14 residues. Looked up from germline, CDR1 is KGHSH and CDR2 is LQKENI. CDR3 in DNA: TGTGCCAGCTCACTGCAGGGGGCCAGGTACGAGCAGTACTTC. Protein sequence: CASSLQGARYEQYF.

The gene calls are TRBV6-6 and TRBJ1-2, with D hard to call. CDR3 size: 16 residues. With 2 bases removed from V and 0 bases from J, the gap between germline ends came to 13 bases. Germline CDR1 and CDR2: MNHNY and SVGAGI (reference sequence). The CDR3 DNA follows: TGTGCCAGCAGTTACCTCGGGATCCAACCTAACTATGGCTACACCTTC. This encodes CASSYLGIQPNYGYTF.

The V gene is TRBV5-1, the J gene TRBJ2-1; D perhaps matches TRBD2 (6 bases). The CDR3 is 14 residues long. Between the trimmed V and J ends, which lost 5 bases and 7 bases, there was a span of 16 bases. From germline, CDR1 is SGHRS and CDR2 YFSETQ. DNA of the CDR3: TGCGCCAGCAGGCCCCAGAACGGGAGAAATGAGCAGTTCTTC. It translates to CASRPQNGRNEQFF.

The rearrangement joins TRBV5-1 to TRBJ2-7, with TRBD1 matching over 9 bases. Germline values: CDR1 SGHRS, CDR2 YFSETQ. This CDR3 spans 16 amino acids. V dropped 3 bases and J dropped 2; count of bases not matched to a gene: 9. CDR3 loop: CASSSSGTGRTYEQYF. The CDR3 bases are TGCGCCAGCAGCTCCTCCGGGACAGGGAGGACCTACGAGCAGTACTTC.

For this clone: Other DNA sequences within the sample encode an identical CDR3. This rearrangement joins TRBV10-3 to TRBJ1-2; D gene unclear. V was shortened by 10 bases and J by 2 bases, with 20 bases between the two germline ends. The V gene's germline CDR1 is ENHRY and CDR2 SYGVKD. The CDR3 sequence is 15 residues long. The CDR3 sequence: CATGTREPINYGYTF. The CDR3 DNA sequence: TGTGCCACCGGAACTCGGGAACCTATAAACTATGGCTACACCTTC.

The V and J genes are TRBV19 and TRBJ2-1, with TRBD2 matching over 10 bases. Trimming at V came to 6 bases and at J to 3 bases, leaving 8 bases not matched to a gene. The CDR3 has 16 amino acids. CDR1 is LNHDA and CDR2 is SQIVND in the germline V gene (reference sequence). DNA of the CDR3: TGTGCCAGTAGCGGGGATAGCGGGAGGCTCTACAATGAGCAGTTCTTC. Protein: CASSGDSGRLYNEQFF.